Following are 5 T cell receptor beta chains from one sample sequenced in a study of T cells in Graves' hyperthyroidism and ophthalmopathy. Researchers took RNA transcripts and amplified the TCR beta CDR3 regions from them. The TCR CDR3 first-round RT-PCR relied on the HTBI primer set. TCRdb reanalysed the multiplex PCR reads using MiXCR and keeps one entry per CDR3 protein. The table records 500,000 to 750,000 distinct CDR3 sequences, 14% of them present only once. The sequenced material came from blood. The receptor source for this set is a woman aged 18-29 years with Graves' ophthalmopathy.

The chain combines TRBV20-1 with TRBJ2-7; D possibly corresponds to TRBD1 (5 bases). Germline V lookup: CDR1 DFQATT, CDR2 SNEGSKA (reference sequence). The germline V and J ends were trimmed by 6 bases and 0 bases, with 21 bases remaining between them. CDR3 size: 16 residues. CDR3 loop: CSALRDYAGNSYEQYF. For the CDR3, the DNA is TGCAGTGCGCTCCGAGATTATGCAGGGAACTCCTACGAGCAGTACTTC.

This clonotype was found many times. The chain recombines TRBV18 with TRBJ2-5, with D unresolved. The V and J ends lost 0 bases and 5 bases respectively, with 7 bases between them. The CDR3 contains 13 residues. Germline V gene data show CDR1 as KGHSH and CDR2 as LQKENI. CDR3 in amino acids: CASSPPVQETQYF. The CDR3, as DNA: TGTGCCAGCTCACCACCGGTCCAGGAGACCCAGTACTTC.

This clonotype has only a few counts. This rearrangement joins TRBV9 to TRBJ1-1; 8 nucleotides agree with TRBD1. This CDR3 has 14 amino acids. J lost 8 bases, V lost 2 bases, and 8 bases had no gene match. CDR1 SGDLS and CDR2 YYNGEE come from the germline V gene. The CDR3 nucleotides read TGTGCCAGCAGCGTTGGCACAGGGGGTCGAGAAGCTTTCTTT. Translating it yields CASSVGTGGREAFF.

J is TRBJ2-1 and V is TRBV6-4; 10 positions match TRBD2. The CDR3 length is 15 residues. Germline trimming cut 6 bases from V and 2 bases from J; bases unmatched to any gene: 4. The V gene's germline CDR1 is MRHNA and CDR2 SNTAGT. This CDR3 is CASSRLAGPYNEQFF. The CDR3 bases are TGTGCCAGCAGCCGACTAGCGGGTCCCTACAATGAGCAGTTCTTC.

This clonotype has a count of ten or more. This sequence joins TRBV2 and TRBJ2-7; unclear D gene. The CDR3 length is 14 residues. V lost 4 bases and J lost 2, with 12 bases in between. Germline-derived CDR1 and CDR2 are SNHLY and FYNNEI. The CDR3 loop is CASSVGYAAYEQYF. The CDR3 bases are TGTGCCAGCAGTGTAGGGTATGCGGCCTACGAGCAGTACTTC.